The 26 T cell receptor beta chains in this list originate from one sample, sequenced in a study of blood T cells in healthy people across ages. The use of a sample-barcoded 5' primer and a J-beta primer mix characterized a second PCR of roughly 7 to 11 cycles. TCRdb reanalysed the 5' RACE reads using MiXCR and keeps one entry per CDR3 protein. The sample records more than 450,000 distinct CDR3 sequences, roughly a quarter being singletons. The data also belong to a second study, concerning T cells of mothers and their children.

Source material: blood. Receptors originate from a boy younger than 10 in good health.

The genes are TRBV5-1 and TRBJ1-4; TRBD1 is a possible D gene (5 bases). Per the germline V gene, CDR1 is SGHRS and CDR2 is YFSETQ. The ends were cut back, 1 base at V and 6 bases at J, with 10 bases in the middle. The CDR3 is made up of 14 amino acids. In DNA, the CDR3 is TGCGCCAGCAGCTTGCAGGGCGTGGATGAAAAACTGTTTTTT. Protein: CASSLQGVDEKLFF.

This clonotype came up once. This chain links TRBV6-5 with TRBJ2-2, with D possibly being TRBD1 or TRBD2 (6 bases each). Germline CDR1 reads MNHEY; CDR2 reads SVGAGI. CDR3 size: 15 residues. V was pared by 6 bases and J by 5 bases, with 16 bases between. The CDR3 here is CASSPEQGGTGELFF. Written as DNA, the CDR3 is TGTGCCAGCAGCCCAGAACAAGGGGGGACCGGGGAGCTGTTTTTT.

This clonotype appeared a few times. The V call is TRBV10-2, the J call TRBJ2-3; 9 positions match TRBD2. The CDR3 loop spans 16 amino acids. Germline CDR1 reads WSHSY; CDR2 reads SAAADI. V shed 0 bases and J 2 bases; nucleotides not matched to a gene: 3. The CDR3 is CASSESTSGTTDTQYF. The CDR3 DNA follows: TGCGCCAGCAGTGAGTCGACTAGCGGTACCACAGATACGCAGTATTTT.

The chain combines TRBV3-1 with TRBJ2-4, with TRBD1 matching 8 bases. CDR3 length: 16 residues. CDR1 and CDR2 from the germline V gene are LGHDT and YNNKEL (reference sequence). Trimming cost V 4 bases and J 4 bases; bases outside gene matches: 9. CDR3 nucleotide sequence: TGTGCCAGCAGCCCCGGACAGGGCCGTGGGAAAAACATTCAGTACTTC. It is translated as CASSPGQGRGKNIQYF.

The chain is built from TRBV3-1 and TRBJ2-5, with 8 positions matching TRBD1. The DNA end favors TRBJ2-1, so the J call may be wrong. Germline values: CDR1 LGHDT, CDR2 YNNKEL (reference sequence). The CDR3 covers 12 residues. The chain's CDR3 is CASRTGPSEQFF. CDR3 DNA sequence: TGTGCCAGCCGGACAGGGCCCAGTGAGCAGTTCTTC.

The chain employs TRBV6-6 and TRBJ2-3; no firm D call. Germline CDR1 MNHNY, CDR2 SVGAGI (reference sequence). The CDR3 is 13 amino acids. Between the trimmed V and J ends, which lost 1 base and 3 bases, there was a span of 5 bases. CDR3 region: CASSYLETDTQYF. The CDR3 bases are TGTGCCAGCAGTTACTTAGAGACAGATACGCAGTATTTT.

The chain is built from TRBV28 and TRBJ1-2; D remains ambiguous. Germline loops: CDR1 MDHEN, CDR2 SYDVKM. V lost 3 bases and J lost 4, with 15 bases in between. The CDR3 extends over 15 amino acids. CDR3 protein: CASSLSAVRVYGYTF. The CDR3 nucleotides are TGTGCCAGCAGTTTGTCTGCAGTACGCGTCTATGGCTACACCTTC.

There are a few counts of this clonotype. The chain combines TRBV6-5 with TRBJ2-4; 13 bases match TRBD2. J was trimmed by 10 bases and V by 0 bases; bases with no gene match: 9. CDR3 size: 17 residues. Germline values: CDR1 MNHEY, CDR2 SVGAGI. For the CDR3, the DNA is TGTGCCAGCAGTTACTCGTTCACTAGCGGGGGGGTGGGGATTCAGTACTTC. Translated, it gives CASSYSFTSGGVGIQYF.

In the case of this clonotype: The junction departs from germline at one end; a sequencing error may be responsible. The chain combines TRBV6-2 or TRBV6-3 with TRBJ2-4; D uncertain. The germline gives CDR1 MNHEY, CDR2 SVGEGT. CDR3 length equals 12 residues. The CDR3 nucleotides are TGCGCCAGCAGATCGGTCAAAAACATTCAGTACTTC. Residues: CASRSVKNIQYF.

There are a few counts of this clonotype. The rearrangement uses TRBV20-1 and TRBJ2-4; a weak D match, TRBD2 (6 bases). The V gene lost 3 bases and the J gene lost 4 bases, with 10 bases spanning the gap. CDR1 and CDR2 (germline): DFQATT, SNEGSKA (reference sequence). The CDR3 has 13 amino acids. CDR3 nucleotides: TGCAGTGCTAGGGAGGGTTCAAAAAACATTCAGTACTTC. Its translation: CSAREGSKNIQYF.

V and J are TRBV20-1 and TRBJ2-3; TRBD2 agrees at 12 bases. CDR1 DFQATT and CDR2 SNEGSKA come from the germline V gene (reference sequence). The V gene end was trimmed by 0 bases and the J gene end by 0 bases; junction bases not matched to a gene: 1. There are 16 residues in the CDR3. Here the CDR3 reads CSARDTSGGSTDTQYF. CDR3 bases: TGCAGTGCTAGAGATACTAGCGGGGGGAGCACAGATACGCAGTATTTT.

The chain carries TRBV10-3 and TRBJ2-7; D perhaps matches TRBD1 (6 bases). The V end was cut by 3 bases, the J end by 2 bases, with 17 bases between. CDR1 and CDR2 (germline): ENHRY, SYGVKD. The CDR3 totals 16 residues. In DNA, the CDR3 is TGTGCCATCAGTGAAGGGGGTGGGCAGGGGACCTACGAGCAGTACTTC. It yields the protein CAISEGGGQGTYEQYF.

The chain is built from TRBV12-3 or TRBV12-4 and TRBJ2-6, with a possible D match to TRBD1 (5 bases). V lost 3 bases to trimming and J lost 1 base, with 19 bases between them. This CDR3 is 19 amino acids long. The CDR3 region is CASSFFNGRARSGANVLTF. As DNA, the CDR3 is TGTGCCAGCAGTTTCTTTAACGGCAGGGCGAGGTCTGGGGCCAACGTCCTGACTTTC.

The gene calls are TRBV5-5 and TRBJ2-5; D is possibly TRBD2 (6 bases). TRBJ2-7 matches the DNA end more closely, so the J call is doubtful. This CDR3 is built from 15 residues. The germline CDR1 and CDR2 sequences are SGHKS and YYEKEE (reference sequence). CDR3 protein: CASSLGRDLIYEQYF. The CDR3 DNA reads TGTGCCAGCAGCTTGGGGAGGGATTTGATCTACGAGCAGTACTTC.

This clonotype was seen a handful of times. As DNA, the CDR3 is TGTGCCAGCATCGGGCCGGGACAAACCACAGATACGCAGTATTTT. It encodes CASIGPGQTTDTQYF. The chain is built from TRBV27 and TRBJ2-3; possibly TRBD1 for D (6 bases). The CDR3 runs 15 residues. V was clipped by 7 bases and J by 2 bases, with 16 bases between them. Germline V gene data show CDR1 as MNHEY and CDR2 as SMNVEV (reference sequence).

This chain connects TRBV2 to TRBJ2-5; 8 positions match TRBD1. V was pared by 7 bases and J by 3 bases, with 10 bases of the junction left unmatched. The CDR3 contains 15 residues. Germline V gene lookup returns CDR1 SNHLY and CDR2 FYNNEI. CDR3 loop: CASNLQGGSEETQYF. CDR3 nucleotides: TGTGCCAGCAACCTACAGGGGGGTAGCGAAGAGACCCAGTACTTC.

This clonotype was observed a few times. The rearrangement uses TRBV21-1 and TRBJ1-2. TRBV21-1 is a documented pseudogene. The CDR3 runs 11 residues. This CDR3 is CASKGGIGYTF. In DNA, the CDR3 is TGTGCCAGCAAAGGAGGAATCGGCTACACCTTC.

The chain employs TRBV7-2 and TRBJ2-2; the D gene is possibly TRBD2 (5 bases). CDR1 and CDR2 (germline): SGHTA, FQGNSA. CDR3 size: 15 residues. Deletions cut 3 bases from V and 5 bases from J, with 13 bases between. This chain's CDR3 is CASSFSSFWTGELFF. The CDR3 nucleotides are TGTGCCAGCAGCTTTTCTAGCTTTTGGACCGGGGAGCTGTTTTTT.

The CDR3 loop reads CSAGPEETQYF. The DNA of the CDR3 is TGCAGTGCTGGACCTGAAGAGACCCAGTACTTC. V and J are TRBV20-1 and TRBJ2-5; D call uncertain. V shed 5 bases and J shed 3 bases, with 7 bases lying between them. The germline CDR1 and CDR2 sequences are DFQATT and SNEGSKA (reference sequence). CDR3 size: 11 residues.

This chain uses TRBV10-2 with TRBJ2-3; D not resolved. Germline V gene lookup returns CDR1 WSHSY and CDR2 SAAADI. V was cut by 8 bases and J by 6 bases, with 9 bases left in between. This CDR3 spans 11 amino acids. The CDR3 DNA is TGCGCCAGCTTAGTAAGGGATACGCAGTATTTT. It yields the protein CASLVRDTQYF.

There are many counts of this clonotype. The chain couples TRBV20-1 to TRBJ2-1, with 8 bases identical to TRBD2. The CDR3 is made up of 14 amino acids. V gave up 6 bases and J gave up 10 bases; unmatched junction bases: 14. In germline, CDR1 is DFQATT, CDR2 SNEGSKA (reference sequence). The CDR3 region is CSAAGTRDVMEQFF. The CDR3 DNA is TGCAGTGCCGCCGGGACTAGGGATGTGATGGAGCAGTTCTTC.

The chain is built from TRBV20-1 and TRBJ2-5, with TRBD2 matching over 13 bases. CDR1 and CDR2 from the germline V gene are DFQATT and SNEGSKA (reference sequence). The ends lost 0 bases at V and 4 bases at J; junction bases unmatched: 14. The CDR3 covers 19 residues. The CDR3 sequence is CSARDRGLAGVEVAETQYF. In DNA, the CDR3 is TGCAGTGCTAGAGATCGAGGACTAGCGGGAGTCGAGGTAGCAGAGACCCAGTACTTC.

This clonotype has just a few counts. This chain links TRBV20-1 with TRBJ2-5, with D unclear. CDR1 is DFQATT, CDR2 SNEGSKA, per germline (reference sequence). Trimming pared 3 bases from V and 4 bases from J, leaving 12 bases between. This CDR3 contains 13 residues. CDR3 coding DNA: TGCAGTGCTAGTCCCGGGCCCCCAGAGACCCAGTACTTC. It translates to CSASPGPPETQYF.

The chain combines TRBV20-1 with TRBJ2-3; tentatively, D is TRBD2 (5 bases). Between the trimmed V and J ends, which lost 7 bases and 1 base, there was a span of 12 bases. The CDR3 has 13 amino acids. Germline CDR1 DFQATT, CDR2 SNEGSKA (reference sequence). CDR3 in DNA: TGCAGTGGTCAGAGGGAACGCACAGATACGCAGTATTTT. It yields the protein CSGQRERTDTQYF.

V gene TRBV12-3 or TRBV12-4 combines with J gene TRBJ2-3, with D unclear. The CDR3 is 19 residues long. V shed 1 base and J shed 0 bases, with 20 bases lying between them. CDR3 nucleotide sequence: TGTGCCAGCAGTTTAGACCTTACGACTGGGGAAAGAAGCACAGATACGCAGTATTTT. Translating it yields CASSLDLTTGERSTDTQYF.

V and J are TRBV11-1 and TRBJ2-5; 7 positions match TRBD1. Germline values: CDR1 SGHAT, CDR2 FQDESV (reference sequence). The CDR3 totals 15 residues. The J segment lost 3 bases and the V segment lost 5 bases, leaving 9 bases of the junction unmatched. The CDR3 reads CASSPDWDREETQYF. DNA for the CDR3: TGTGCCAGCAGCCCGGACTGGGACAGAGAAGAGACCCAGTACTTC.